This T cell receptor beta chain was sequenced for a study of T cells in localized non-small cell lung cancer. Findings of the study overall: Adjacent uninvolved lung had the highest clonality, suggesting focused antigen responses. Of the top 100 tumor clones, median around 60 were in adjacent lung, some 29 among its top 100. Elevated blood T cell density was associated with longer overall survival.

Germline assignment: CDR1 MNHEY and CDR2 SVGAGI. V was trimmed by 5 bases and J by 0 bases, leaving 7 bases between them. The CDR3 totals 14 residues. In this sample, this clone turned up a few times. Its antigen is as yet unknown. Generated by immunoSEQ multiplex PCR, the TCRdb table keeps only in-frame clones and is missing some. This sample has about 28,000 clones; about nine tenths occur once, and the top ten carry about 6.8%. The receptor comes from a male donor aged 60 or over with stage I lung adenocarcinoma. This sample comprised peripheral blood, obtained before any cancer treatment. The V call is TRBV6-5, the J call TRBJ1-4; D unresolved. The CDR3, as DNA: TGTGCCAGCAGTAGCGTTGCAACTAATGAAAAACTGTTTTTT. Translation: CASSSVATNEKLFF.